The 15 T cell receptor beta chains below were found in one sample sequenced in a study of shared clonotypes between healthy human individuals. TCRdb's table, derived via immunoSEQ multiplex PCR, lists solely in-frame clones and lacks some. The repertoire has about 2.4 million clones, around 94% of them found once; the top ten carry more than 0.12%. The specimen was naive CD4+ T cells sorted from blood. Subset indicated: CD45RA+ positively selected. The receptors stem from a man between 18 and 35 years old in good health.

This chain links TRBV5-5 with TRBJ1-2; 7 nucleotides line up with TRBD1. Germline loops: CDR1 SGHKS, CDR2 YYEKEE (reference sequence). Trimming removed 4 bases from V and 2 bases from J; junction bases left unmatched: 8. The CDR3 spans 15 residues. CDR3 in DNA: TGTGCCAGCAGCCATTCGACAGGGCAGAACTATGGCTACACCTTC. It is translated as CASSHSTGQNYGYTF.

J is TRBJ2-3 and V is TRBV6-6; D gene unclear. The CDR3 length is 14 residues. CDR1 and CDR2 from the germline V gene are MNHNY and SVGAGI (reference sequence). Trimming cost V 0 bases and J 11 bases, with 15 bases left between them. CDR3 amino acids: CASSYSAGPRWQYF. In DNA form, the CDR3 reads TGTGCCAGCAGTTACTCGGCCGGCCCCAGGTGGCAGTATTTT.

This chain connects TRBV19 to TRBJ1-4; no reliable D call. Germline assignment: CDR1 LNHDA and CDR2 SQIVND (reference sequence). CDR3 size: 14 residues. V was clipped by 7 bases and J by 5 bases, with 14 bases between them. The CDR3 protein is CASNEGMANEKLFF. Written as DNA, the CDR3 is TGTGCCAGTAATGAGGGAATGGCAAATGAAAAACTGTTTTTT.

The chain uses TRBV7-2 and TRBJ1-3; no firm D call. The CDR3 is made up of 15 amino acids. Trimming shortened V by 5 bases and J by 0 bases, and 11 bases separated the two germline ends. CDR1 and CDR2 from the germline V gene are SGHTA and FQGNSA. DNA for the CDR3: TGTGCCAGCAGCCCAATGGGATCCTCTGGAAACACCATATATTTT. Residues: CASSPMGSSGNTIYF. Together with reference TRBV7-2 and TRBJ1-3, the CDR3 gives the full variable domain: GAGVSQSPSNKVTEKGKDVELRCDPISGHTALYWYRQSLGQGLEFLIYFQGNSAPDKSGLPSDRFSAERTGGSVSTLTIQRTQQEDSAVYLCASSPMGSSGNTIYFGEGSWLTVV.

This chain links TRBV27 with TRBJ1-6, with D possibly TRBD1 on 6 matching bases. Germline V gene lookup returns CDR1 MNHEY and CDR2 SMNVEV (reference sequence). The CDR3 runs 18 residues. Trimming took 5 bases from V and 5 from J, leaving 22 bases between them. The CDR3 DNA reads as TGTGCCAGCAGTACCTTCTACAGGGACCCGATCGATAATTCACCCCTCCACTTT. This translates into CASSTFYRDPIDNSPLHF.

This chain connects TRBV7-9 to TRBJ2-5, with D possibly TRBD1 on 6 matching bases. The CDR3 is 12 amino acids. The ends were cut back, 3 bases at V and 5 bases at J, with 7 bases in the middle. CDR1 and CDR2 from the germline V gene are SEHNR and FQNEAQ (reference sequence). DNA of the CDR3: TGTGCCAGCAGCTTCGACAGGGAGACCCAGTACTTC. Protein: CASSFDRETQYF.

The chain is built from TRBV5-1 and TRBJ1-2; TRBD1 aligns across 7 bases. V shed 3 bases, J shed 7 bases, and the junction held 9 bases outside the gene matches. CDR1 and CDR2 (germline): SGHRS, YFSETQ. The CDR3 has 14 residues. For the CDR3, the DNA is TGCGCCAGCAGCTCAATACAAGGGGGCCTTGGCTACACCTTC. It is translated as CASSSIQGGLGYTF.

The V and J genes are TRBV5-1 and TRBJ1-2; TRBD1 matches at 7 bases. V shed 3 bases, J shed 0 bases, and the junction held 2 bases outside the gene matches. The CDR3 is made up of 14 amino acids. Per the germline V gene, CDR1 is SGHRS and CDR2 is YFSETQ. The CDR3 DNA reads TGCGCCAGCAGCTGGGACAGTACTAACTATGGCTACACCTTC. Translating gives CASSWDSTNYGYTF.

The V call is TRBV5-6, the J call TRBJ1-2; D might be TRBD1 (6 bases). The germline gives CDR1 SGHDT, CDR2 YYEEEE. V was shortened by 4 bases and J by 0 bases, with 13 bases between the two germline ends. The CDR3 contains 15 residues. DNA for the CDR3: TGTGCCAGCAGCCTAAGGGACACTTCTAACTATGGCTACACCTTC. Protein product: CASSLRDTSNYGYTF.

This chain links TRBV5-1 with TRBJ2-2; TRBD2 aligns across 10 bases. CDR1 and CDR2 (germline): SGHRS, YFSETQ. The CDR3 covers 19 residues. V lost 1 base and J lost 7; bases outside the gene matches: 16. This CDR3 reads CASSLRTSGVERGHGELFF. CDR3 nucleotides: TGCGCCAGCAGCTTGAGAACTAGCGGGGTGGAACGGGGCCACGGGGAGCTGTTTTTT.

The chain links TRBV9 to TRBJ1-2, with a possible D match to TRBD1 (5 bases). CDR1 is SGDLS, CDR2 YYNGEE, per germline. Trimming took 7 bases from V and 8 from J, leaving 18 bases between them. This CDR3 is 13 amino acids long. CDR3 protein: CASRDLNRSGYTF. The CDR3 bases are TGTGCCAGCCGGGACTTGAATCGTTCGGGCTACACCTTC.

This sequence joins TRBV18 and TRBJ2-7; D is undetermined. Germline values: CDR1 KGHSH, CDR2 LQKENI. This CDR3 spans 15 amino acids. V gave up 4 bases and J gave up 0 bases, with 13 bases separating them. CDR3 protein: CASSRNPVLSYEQYF. CDR3 nucleotide sequence: TGTGCCAGCTCACGGAACCCGGTACTCTCCTACGAGCAGTACTTC.

This clone has just a few counts. This chain joins TRBV10-3 and TRBJ1-1; a weak D match, TRBD1 (5 bases). CDR1 and CDR2 (germline): ENHRY, SYGVKD. Trimming stripped 8 bases from V and 6 bases from J, with 13 bases between. The CDR3 runs to 12 residues. The CDR3 here is CAIGTGRSEAFF. The CDR3, as DNA: TGTGCCATCGGGACGGGGAGGTCTGAAGCTTTCTTT.

A single count supports this clone. The chain uses TRBV6-1 and TRBJ2-7, with TRBD1 as a possible D gene (5 bases). Germline CDR1 and CDR2: MNHNS and SASEGT. The V end lost 4 bases, the J end lost 3 bases, and 10 bases lay between the germline ends. This CDR3 comprises 13 residues. The CDR3 loop is CASSARVYYEQYF. The CDR3 nucleotides read TGTGCCAGCAGTGCCAGGGTTTACTACGAGCAGTACTTC.

The CDR3 DNA sequence: TGTGCCAGCAGTTTATCCGACACGTATTTACCCCTCCACTTT. Residues: CASSLSDTYLPLHF. The rearrangement links TRBV28 to TRBJ1-6; D remains ambiguous. Per the germline V gene, CDR1 is MDHEN and CDR2 is SYDVKM. Trimming removed 1 base at V and 12 bases at J, with 13 bases between. The CDR3 loop spans 14 amino acids.